The 3 T cell receptor beta chains below come from one sample, sequenced in a study of T-cell memory formation after mild COVID-19. In TCRdb, the 5' RACE reads were re-called with MiXCR into one record per CDR3 protein. The data contain approximately 400,000 distinct CDR3 sequences, around 24% of them singletons. Input material: PBMCs or a T cell subset sorted from them (not recorded which). These receptors were taken from an adult woman who had mild COVID-19 (a few samples of this study predate the infection). Cell type and time point are not known.

This clonotype was found a few times. The chain employs TRBV7-9 and TRBJ2-7, with TRBD2 identical over 7 bases. Germline CDR1 reads SEHNR; CDR2 reads FQNEAQ (reference sequence). The V segment lost 5 bases and the J segment 4 bases; nucleotides outside the gene matches: 11. This CDR3 contains 15 residues. CDR3 in DNA: TGTGCCAGCAGCCCACCCTCTTCAGCGGGGTACGAGCAGTACTTC. Amino acid sequence: CASSPPSSAGYEQYF.

The gene calls are TRBV20-1 and TRBJ2-1; 9 bases are shared with TRBD2. Germline values: CDR1 DFQATT, CDR2 SNEGSKA (reference sequence). V trimming: 5 bases; J trimming: 3 bases; junction bases outside the gene matches: 17. The CDR3 contains 18 residues. CDR3 coding DNA: TGCAGTGCTCACAGGAGGCCCGGGGCTAGCGGGGACTACAATGAGCAGTTCTTC. This encodes CSAHRRPGASGDYNEQFF.

This sequence joins TRBV12-3 or TRBV12-4 and TRBJ1-2; a possible D gene is TRBD1 (5 bases). Trimming stripped 6 bases from V and 6 bases from J, with 20 bases between. The length of the CDR3 is 15 residues. Written as DNA, the CDR3 is TGTGCCAGCAGAGCCTCAGGGTTTTATACTAATGGCTACACCTTC. This sequence encodes CASRASGFYTNGYTF.